The sequence of this T cell receptor beta chain was determined in a study of T cells in Graves' hyperthyroidism and ophthalmopathy. The investigators amplified TCR beta CDR3 regions from RNA transcripts. HTBI primers were the set used in a first-round RT-PCR of the TCR CDR3. TCRdb reprocessed the multiplex PCR reads via MiXCR and lists one record per CDR3 protein. The sample has about 610,000 distinct CDR3 sequences; over 12% are singletons. CDR3 length: 15 amino acids. Looked up from germline, CDR1 is MNHEY and CDR2 is SVGAGI. V lost 4 bases and J 1 base, leaving 8 bases between the germline ends. This clonotype was recorded many times.

The sequence was obtained from a middle-aged woman with Graves' ophthalmopathy. The J gene is TRBJ2-6, the V gene TRBV6-5; D call uncertain. Sequenced sample: blood. CDR3 amino acids: CASSWKVSGANVLTF. The CDR3 DNA sequence: TGTGCCAGCAGTTGGAAGGTTTCTGGGGCCAACGTCCTGACTTTC.